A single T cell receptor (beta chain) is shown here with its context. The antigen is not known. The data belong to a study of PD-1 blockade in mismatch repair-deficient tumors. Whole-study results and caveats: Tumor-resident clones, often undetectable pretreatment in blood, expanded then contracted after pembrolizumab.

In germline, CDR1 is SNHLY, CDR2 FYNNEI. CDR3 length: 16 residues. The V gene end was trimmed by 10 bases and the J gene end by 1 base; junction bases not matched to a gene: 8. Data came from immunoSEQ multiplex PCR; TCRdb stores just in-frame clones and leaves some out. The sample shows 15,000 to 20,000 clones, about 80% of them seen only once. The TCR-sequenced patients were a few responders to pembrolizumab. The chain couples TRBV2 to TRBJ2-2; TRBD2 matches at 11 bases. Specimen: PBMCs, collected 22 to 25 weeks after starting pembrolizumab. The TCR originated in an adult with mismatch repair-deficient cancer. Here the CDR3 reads CATDAGLAGNTGELFF. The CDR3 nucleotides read TGTGCCACCGACGCCGGACTAGCGGGGAACACCGGGGAGCTGTTTTTT.